This is a list of T cell receptor beta chains from one sample in a study of T cell repertoires in cytomegalovirus infection. Each CDR3 protein is one row after TCRdb ran MiXCR on the reads. Among 750,000 to 900,000 distinct CDR3 sequences listed, just under 30% were seen once. Their antigen targets remain unknown. Sequencing was performed on cultured CD8+ T cells from PBMCs, taken from culture after CMV antigen stimulation. The origin of the receptors is a human donor in good health (CMV status not recorded). Some clones in this sample may be carry-over from other donors' samples. Both conserved end residues are part of each CDR3. D genes are given only for firm matches. Clone size is stated in some rows and not others, as once, few, many or a class when expanded.

d_gene	v_gene	j_gene	abundance	CDR3aa	CDR3nt
TRBD1	TRBV5-6	TRBJ1-1	NA	CASSGDRLGTEAFF	TGTGCCAGCAGCGGGGACAGACTTGGCACTGAAGCTTTCTTT
NA	TRBV6-2/TRBV6-3	TRBJ1-5	NA	CASTGEYSNQPQHF	TGTGCCAGCACAGGCGAGTACAGCAATCAGCCCCAGCATTTT
TRBD1	TRBV19	TRBJ1-1	NA	CASSNRGGVTEAFF	TGTGCCAGTTCCAACAGGGGGGGAGTCACTGAAGCTTTCTTT
TRBD1	TRBV6-5	TRBJ1-2	few	CASSLNNPGQEDANYGYTF	TGTGCCAGCAGTTTAAACAACCCGGGACAGGAGGACGCTAACTATGGCTACACCTTC
TRBD2	TRBV7-8	TRBJ2-3	NA	CASSLGVAGGRADTQYF	TGTGCCAGCAGCTTAGGAGTCGCCGGGGGGAGGGCAGATACGCAGTATTTT
TRBD2	TRBV7-6	TRBJ2-7	NA	CASSPHSGPSSYEQYF	TGTGCCAGCAGCCCCCATAGCGGGCCTAGCAGCTACGAGCAGTACTTC
NA	TRBV4-2	TRBJ1-4	once	CASSAGGKLFF	TGTGCCAGCTCAGCCGGGGGAAAACTGTTTTTT
NA	TRBV6-2/TRBV6-3	TRBJ2-3	few	CASSRRGRGTDTQYF	TGTGCCAGCAGCCGAAGGGGGAGGGGAACAGATACGCAGTATTTT
NA	TRBV19	TRBJ2-5	NA	CASSMGGETQYF	TGTGCCAGTAGTATGGGCGGAGAGACCCAGTACTTC
TRBD1	TRBV27	TRBJ2-7	NA	CASSLTGDHEQYF	TGTGCCAGCAGTTTAACAGGGGACCACGAGCAGTACTTC
NA	TRBV29-1	TRBJ1-2	NA	CSVAQPNANYGYTF	TGCAGCGTTGCCCAGCCTAACGCTAACTATGGCTACACCTTC
NA	TRBV2	TRBJ2-2	NA	CASIIRGGTGELFF	TGTGCCAGCATTATACGGGGCGGCACCGGGGAGCTGTTTTTT
TRBD2	TRBV25-1	TRBJ2-1	NA	CASSGLAGGPVGRYEQFF	TGTGCCAGCAGTGGACTAGCGGGGGGGCCTGTGGGGAGGTATGAGCAGTTCTTC
TRBD1	TRBV12-3/TRBV12-4	TRBJ1-1	NA	CASSPGTVDQAFF	TGTGCCAGCAGCCCCGGGACAGTGGACCAAGCTTTCTTT
TRBD2	TRBV7-2	TRBJ2-1	many	CASSLDWTSGGPYNEQFF	TGTGCCAGCAGCTTAGATTGGACTAGCGGGGGACCCTACAATGAGCAGTTCTTC
NA	TRBV12-3/TRBV12-4	TRBJ1-2	NA	CASSPGHPTYGYTF	TGTGCCAGCAGCCCGGGACACCCTACCTATGGCTACACCTTC
NA	TRBV28	TRBJ1-1	few	CASSIGAGSNTEAFF	TGTGCCAGCAGCATAGGGGCAGGGTCGAACACTGAAGCTTTCTTT
TRBD1	TRBV7-9	TRBJ1-1	many	CASSATGGVTEAFF	TGTGCCAGCAGCGCAACAGGGGGCGTCACTGAAGCTTTCTTT
TRBD1	TRBV7-8	TRBJ1-1	few	CASRTSDRENTEAFF	TGTGCCAGCAGGACATCCGACAGGGAGAACACTGAAGCTTTCTTT
NA	TRBV12-3/TRBV12-4	TRBJ1-5	many	CASSSGTYHQPQHF	TGTGCCAGCAGTAGTGGGACCTACCATCAGCCCCAGCATTTT
NA	TRBV7-2	TRBJ1-6	many	CASSFGRTLHF	TGTGCCAGCAGCTTCGGACGGACCCTCCACTTT
TRBD2	TRBV5-1	TRBJ2-2	NA	CASSLKAGGPNTGELFF	TGCGCCAGCAGCTTGAAAGCGGGGGGACCGAACACCGGGGAGCTGTTTTTT